A single sample gave rise to the 28 T cell receptor beta chains below, sequenced in a study of blood T cell repertoires in COVID-19. Measured with immunoSEQ multiplex PCR; TCRdb has only the in-frame clones, and not every one. The profile shows approximately 44,000 clones, around 88% of them singletons. The sequencing input was peripheral blood. The source is a human donor in a cohort sampled during active COVID-19.

This clone turned up a few times. The genes are TRBV29-1 and TRBJ1-6; D remains unclear. Germline V gene data show CDR1 as SQVTM and CDR2 as ANQGSEA. CDR3 length equals 15 residues. Deletions cut 5 bases from V and 5 bases from J, with 16 bases between. The CDR3 region is CSVQEGSRNNSPLHF. The CDR3 coding sequence is TGCAGCGTTCAGGAAGGGAGCAGGAATAATTCACCCCTCCACTTT.

A single count supports this clone. V and J are TRBV7-2 and TRBJ1-1; D gene ambiguous. CDR3 length equals 14 residues. Germline V gene sequence: CDR1 SGHTA, CDR2 FQGNSA. V gave up 2 bases and J gave up 5 bases, with 12 bases separating them. CDR3 in DNA: TGTGCCAGCAGCTTAAACGGGTATCAGACTGAAGCTTTCTTT. Translated, it gives CASSLNGYQTEAFF.

This sequence joins TRBV15 and TRBJ2-1, with a weak D call TRBD2 (7 bases). The germline gives CDR1 LNHNV, CDR2 YYDKDF (reference sequence). V lost 8 bases and J lost 7, with 21 bases in between. The length of the CDR3 is 15 residues. CDR3 amino acids: CATGRSGEGVNEQFF. The CDR3 nucleotides are TGTGCCACCGGCCGAAGTGGGGAGGGGGTGAATGAGCAGTTCTTC.

The genes are TRBV18 and TRBJ2-7, with 7 bases aligning to TRBD2. CDR1 is KGHSH, CDR2 LQKENI, per germline. The CDR3 is 13 amino acids. V trimming: 3 bases; J trimming: 6 bases; junction bases outside the gene matches: 5. The CDR3 DNA sequence: TGTGCCAGCTCACCGCTAACGGGGGGCGAGCAGTACTTC. Protein product: CASSPLTGGEQYF. The full variable domain, completed using reference TRBV18 and TRBJ2-7, is NAGVMQNPRHLVRRRGQEARLRCSPMKGHSHVYWYRQLPEEGLKFMVYLQKENIIDESGMPKERFSAEFPKEGPSILRIQQVVRGDSAAYFCASSPLTGGEQYFGPGTRLTVT.

The gene calls are TRBV27 and TRBJ2-1; 9 bases align to TRBD1. This CDR3 region has 14 residues. The trim removed 6 bases at V and 7 bases at J, leaving 7 bases unmatched. Germline V gene sequence: CDR1 MNHEY, CDR2 SMNVEV (reference sequence). In DNA, the CDR3 is TGTGCCAGCAGCCGGGACAGGGTCTTTAATGAGCAGTTCTTC. Translation: CASSRDRVFNEQFF.

The chain carries TRBV6-6 and TRBJ2-6; D is possibly TRBD2 (5 bases). Germline V lookup: CDR1 MNHNY, CDR2 SVGAGI (reference sequence). CDR3 size: 15 residues. V was trimmed by 6 bases and J by 3 bases, leaving 12 bases between them. CDR3 nucleotide sequence: TGTGCCAGCAGAAACATAGGGAGTGGGGCCAACGTCCTGACTTTC. It specifies CASRNIGSGANVLTF.

The chain joins TRBV5-1 to TRBJ2-5; 10 bases fit TRBD2. Germline CDR1 SGHRS, CDR2 YFSETQ. The CDR3 is 15 amino acids. V dropped 1 base and J dropped 5; count of bases not matched to a gene: 5. Here the CDR3 DNA reads TGCGCCAGCAGCTTGAGGCTAGCGGGGGCCGAGACCCAGTACTTC. It codes for CASSLRLAGAETQYF. The full variable domain, with the rest looked up from reference TRBV5-1 and TRBJ2-5, is KAGVTQTPRYLIKTRGQQVTLSCSPISGHRSVSWYQQTPGQGLQFLFEYFSETQRNKGNFPGRFSGRQFSNSRSEMNVSTLELGDSALYLCASSLRLAGAETQYFGPGTRLLVL.

The rearrangement uses TRBV1 and TRBJ2-1; TRBD1, as called in the table, went unchecked against the DNA. TRBV1 is tagged as a pseudogene. The CDR3 is 16 residues long. The CDR3 region is CTSSPPPFTDNNEQFF. In DNA, the CDR3 is TGCACCAGCAGCCCCCCTCCCTTCACAGACAACAATGAGCAGTTCTTC.

The chain uses TRBV27 and TRBJ1-6; a weak D match, TRBD1 (6 bases). Trimming removed 6 bases from V and 7 bases from J, with 19 bases in between. Germline V lookup: CDR1 MNHEY, CDR2 SMNVEV (reference sequence). CDR3 length: 16 amino acids. The CDR3 spells CASSPSPGHLNSPLHF. The CDR3 DNA reads TGTGCCAGCAGCCCCTCCCCGGGACACCTAAATTCACCCCTCCACTTT.

This sequence joins TRBV23-1 and TRBJ1-5; 8 nucleotides match TRBD1. TRBV23-1 is designated an ORF whose function remains uncertain. Trimming took 0 bases from V and 3 from J; bases not matched to a gene: 10. The CDR3 has 18 amino acids. The CDR3 loop reads CASSQSSETRGPNQPQHF. The DNA for the CDR3 is TGCGCCAGCAGTCAATCTTCCGAAACCAGGGGGCCCAATCAGCCCCAGCATTTT.

This clone was detected a few times. J is TRBJ2-3 and V is TRBV18; D may be TRBD2 (6 bases). This CDR3 spans 14 amino acids. The V end was cut by 2 bases, the J end by 6 bases, with 12 bases between. Germline V gene sequence: CDR1 KGHSH, CDR2 LQKENI. The CDR3: CASSPMGAGDTQYF. The CDR3 nucleotides are TGTGCCAGCTCACCAATGGGCGCGGGGGATACGCAGTATTTT.

This chain links TRBV6-9 with TRBJ1-5; TRBD1 is a possible D gene (5 bases). Trimming took 4 bases from V and 5 from J, leaving 9 bases between them. Germline values: CDR1 MNHGY, CDR2 SVAAGI. The CDR3 consists of 13 residues. CDR3 region: CASSWGPDQPQHF. The CDR3 coding sequence is TGTGCCAGCAGTTGGGGCCCCGATCAGCCCCAGCATTTT.

The chain links TRBV5-1 to TRBJ1-1, with D perhaps matching TRBD1 (5 bases). This CDR3 comprises 13 residues. Germline lookup yields CDR1 SGHRS and CDR2 YFSETQ. Trimming left V 0 bases short and J 4 bases short, with 7 bases between. The CDR3 DNA follows: TGCGCCAGCAGCTTGGCCCAGGGCACTGAAGCTTTCTTT. This sequence encodes CASSLAQGTEAFF.

The V gene is TRBV7-9, the J gene TRBJ1-4, with D perhaps matching TRBD1 (6 bases). The CDR3 consists of 15 residues. The V gene's germline CDR1 is SEHNR and CDR2 FQNEAQ (reference sequence). The ends were cut back, 8 bases at V and 4 bases at J, with 17 bases in the middle. In DNA form, the CDR3 reads TGTGCCAGCGGCGTAGGTGGCAGGGGTAATGAAAAACTGTTTTTT. Translating gives CASGVGGRGNEKLFF.

This chain joins TRBV6-5 and TRBJ2-2; 8 bases agree with TRBD1. The length of the CDR3 is 15 residues. Unmatched junction bases numbered 7, after V lost 10 bases and J lost 0 bases. Germline lookup yields CDR1 MNHEY and CDR2 SVGAGI. The CDR3 spells CATNRGSTNTGELFF. CDR3 bases: TGTGCCACCAACAGGGGGTCTACGAACACCGGGGAGCTGTTTTTT.

The chain carries TRBV11-1 and TRBJ1-1; 10 bases are a match to TRBD1. Germline CDR1 and CDR2: SGHAT and FQDESV (reference sequence). The CDR3 loop spans 14 amino acids. After removal of 4 bases from V and 4 bases from J, the junction contained 3 bases not matched to a gene. The DNA of the CDR3 is TGTGCCAGCAGCTATGGGGACAGGGGCACTGAAGCTTTCTTT. Translating gives CASSYGDRGTEAFF. Combining the CDR3 with reference TRBV11-1 and TRBJ1-1 gives the whole variable domain EAEVAQSPRYKITEKSQAVAFWCDPISGHATLYWYRQILGQGPELLVQFQDESVVDDSQLPKDRFSAERLKGVDSTLKIQPAELGDSAMYLCASSYGDRGTEAFFGQGTRLTVV.

CDR3 sequence (DNA): TGTGCCAGCAGTCCGGGCCCGAGGGCACCCCTCCACTTT. Translation: CASSPGPRAPLHF. This chain uses TRBV27 with TRBJ1-6; D gene ambiguous. The CDR3 contains 13 residues. Germline lookup yields CDR1 MNHEY and CDR2 SMNVEV (reference sequence). V lost 5 bases to trimming and J lost 11 bases, with 13 bases between them.

The chain recombines TRBV7-3 with TRBJ2-1; 10 bases match TRBD2. CDR1 and CDR2 from the germline V gene are SGHTA and FQGTGA. This CDR3 region has 15 residues. The trim removed 3 bases at V and 5 bases at J, leaving 4 bases unmatched. The CDR3: CASSLSGGAHNEQFF. The CDR3 DNA follows: TGTGCCAGCAGCTTGAGCGGGGGGGCCCACAATGAGCAGTTCTTC.

This chain connects TRBV5-1 to TRBJ1-2, with D unclear. This CDR3 region has 13 residues. V dropped 3 bases and J dropped 2 bases, with 8 bases sitting between them. Germline values: CDR1 SGHRS, CDR2 YFSETQ. CDR3 nucleotide sequence: TGCGCCAGCAGCTCCGACGGGAACTATGGCTACACCTTC. Protein sequence: CASSSDGNYGYTF.

The CDR3: CASSQLGQTSSYNEQFF. In nucleotides, the CDR3 is TGCGCCAGCAGCCAATTAGGACAGACCAGCTCCTACAATGAGCAGTTCTTC. The V call is TRBV5-1, the J call TRBJ2-1; weak D call: TRBD1 (6 bases). The germline V and J ends were trimmed by 4 bases and 0 bases, with 17 bases remaining between them. This CDR3 contains 17 residues. The V gene's germline CDR1 is SGHRS and CDR2 YFSETQ. The variable domain in full, completed from reference TRBV5-1 and TRBJ2-1, reads KAGVTQTPRYLIKTRGQQVTLSCSPISGHRSVSWYQQTPGQGLQFLFEYFSETQRNKGNFPGRFSGRQFSNSRSEMNVSTLELGDSALYLCASSQLGQTSSYNEQFFGPGTRLTVL.

The rearrangement uses TRBV9 and TRBJ1-3; D gene uncertain. The CDR3 has 16 amino acids. The V and J ends lost 0 bases and 0 bases respectively, with 10 bases between them. Germline lookup yields CDR1 SGDLS and CDR2 YYNGEE. CDR3 sequence: CASSVGLVASGNTIYF. DNA of the CDR3: TGTGCCAGCAGCGTAGGTCTGGTGGCCTCTGGAAACACCATATATTTT.

The chain links TRBV21-1 to TRBJ2-5; the table calls TRBD2, which could not be checked here. TRBV21-1 is labeled a pseudogene. This CDR3 contains 13 residues. This chain's CDR3 is CASSNVGSETQYF. The DNA of the CDR3 is TGTGCCAGCAGCAACGTCGGGTCGGAGACCCAGTACTTC.

This rearrangement joins TRBV6-5 to TRBJ2-7; the match to TRBD1 covers 7 bases. The V gene end was trimmed by 8 bases and the J gene end by 6 bases; junction bases not matched to a gene: 13. From germline, CDR1 is MNHEY and CDR2 SVGAGI. There are 14 residues in the CDR3. Here the CDR3 DNA reads TGTGCCAGCGGAAGACAGGGCCCGCTACTCGAGCAGTACTTC. It encodes CASGRQGPLLEQYF.

This sequence joins TRBV7-2 and TRBJ1-5; a weak D match, TRBD1 (5 bases). The CDR3 covers 15 residues. The germline V gene encodes CDR1 SGHTA and CDR2 FQGNSA. Trimming pared 0 bases from V and 5 bases from J, leaving 11 bases between. CDR3 DNA sequence: TGTGCCAGCAGCTTAGCGGGGGGGGGTCATCAGCCCCAGCATTTT. Amino acids: CASSLAGGGHQPQHF. The variable domain in full, with the rest retrieved from reference TRBV7-2 and TRBJ1-5, is GAGVSQSPSNKVTEKGKDVELRCDPISGHTALYWYRQSLGQGLEFLIYFQGNSAPDKSGLPSDRFSAERTGGSVSTLTIQRTQQEDSAVYLCASSLAGGGHQPQHFGDGTRLSIL.

The V gene is TRBV19, the J gene TRBJ1-6; perhaps TRBD1 as D (6 bases). V lost 7 bases, J lost 0 bases, and 13 bases lay in between. The CDR3 totals 16 residues. The germline CDR1 and CDR2 sequences are LNHDA and SQIVND (reference sequence). CDR3 nucleotides: TGTGCCAGTAAAGATCGGGACACCTCCTATAATTCACCCCTCCACTTT. Its translation is CASKDRDTSYNSPLHF.

In DNA, the CDR3 is TGTGCCAGCAGCTTTCGTGGCTACACCTTC. Encoded protein: CASSFRGYTF. The genes are TRBV12-1 and TRBJ1-2. TRBV12-1 corresponds to a pseudogene. This CDR3 comprises 10 residues.

V usage is TRBV18 and J usage is TRBJ2-4; 7 bases are a match to TRBD1. This CDR3 region has 16 residues. The germline V gene encodes CDR1 KGHSH and CDR2 LQKENI. Trimming took 0 bases from V and 4 from J; bases not matched to a gene: 6. The CDR3 spells CASSPPQGDMKNIQYF. The CDR3 DNA is TGTGCCAGCTCACCACCCCAGGGGGATATGAAAAACATTCAGTACTTC.

V and J are TRBV10-3 and TRBJ2-1; maybe TRBD1 (5 bases). Trimming shortened V by 4 bases and J by 0 bases, and 16 bases separated the two germline ends. Germline V CDR1 and CDR2: ENHRY, SYGVKD. The CDR3 totals 17 residues. CDR3 DNA sequence: TGTGCCATCAGTGTGCAAAAGGGGTTCCTCTCCTACAATGAGCAGTTCTTC. It encodes CAISVQKGFLSYNEQFF.